This record concerns one T cell receptor beta chain sequence. The sample belongs to a study of OX40 agonist ivuxolimab in advanced cancers. At the level of the study: As their treatment, patients were administered ivuxolimab, an agonistic anti-OX40 (CD134) antibody.

Generated by immunoSEQ multiplex PCR, the TCRdb table keeps only in-frame clones and is missing some. This sample carries some 90,000 clones, roughly 89% of them seen once, and the ten largest clones take 0.7% to 1%. The germline V gene has CDR1 MNHEY and CDR2 SMNVEV (reference sequence). V gave up 1 base and J gave up 0 bases, with 10 bases separating them. The CDR3 consists of 15 residues. The sequence was collected from an adult with an advanced solid tumor such as melanoma, head and neck, liver or kidney cancer. Sequencing was performed on CD4+ or CD8+ T cells sorted from blood, taken in a trial of the OX40 agonist ivuxolimab. The V call is TRBV27, the J call TRBJ2-7; D gene ambiguous. CDR3 region: CASSLFTSSSYEQYF. DNA of the CDR3: TGTGCCAGCAGTTTATTTACTTCAAGCTCCTACGAGCAGTACTTC.